The present entry profiles one T cell receptor (beta chain) with its context. Its specificity is not known. The source of the sample is a study of early T cells in non-severe SARS-CoV-2 infection. Study information: Sequenced bulk RNA came from whole blood that was unsorted, and chains were unpaired. Regarding the study as a whole: The VDJdb matching leaned toward anti-spike CD8 responses and overlooked private and CD4 specificities.

Researchers tagged individual cDNA molecules with unique molecular identifiers. TCRdb reprocessed the 5' RACE reads via MiXCR and lists one record per CDR3 protein. Of 70,000 or so distinct CDR3 sequences in the sample, around an eighth were seen once. This CDR3 comprises 11 residues. The V gene lost 8 bases and the J gene lost 6 bases, with 8 bases spanning the gap. CDR1 and CDR2 (germline): ENHRY, SYGVKD. The sequence was collected from an adult who was a healthcare worker with PCR-confirmed SARS-CoV-2 infection or an uninfected control (not recorded which). The sample consisted of whole blood. The V call is TRBV10-3, the J call TRBJ2-1; the D gene is possibly TRBD2 (5 bases). The CDR3 loop reads CAISTSNEQFF. CDR3 DNA: TGTGCCATCTCTACTAGCAATGAGCAGTTCTTC.